This T cell receptor beta chain was recorded in a study of T cell responses to AZD1222 COVID-19 vaccine. General study results and limits: There were mostly white British donors and more females than males, and clonal diversity was possibly underestimated. Spike-specific TCR breadth and depth were elevated following two AZD1222 doses. Researchers took repertoire samples only after the peak T cell response had come.

The protocol was immunoSEQ multiplex PCR, while the TCRdb copy is restricted to in-frame clones and leaves out a portion. The sample yields 250,000 to 300,000 clones, around 92% seen once. The CDR3 totals 18 residues. CDR1 MDHEN and CDR2 SYDVKM come from the germline V gene. With 1 base removed from V and 6 bases from J, the gap between germline ends came to 22 bases. Comment on this clone: Its target is not known.

The rearrangement uses TRBV28 and TRBJ2-4; D possibly uses TRBD1 or TRBD2 (7 bases each). The source of this sequence is an adult who received the AZD1222 COVID-19 vaccine. The sequences come from peripheral blood, collected 28 days after the second AZD1222 dose. The CDR3 sequence: CASSLFSRQGGGINIQYF. CDR3 DNA: TGTGCCAGCAGTTTATTTTCCCGACAGGGAGGGGGAATAAACATTCAGTACTTC.